The clone carrying this TCR beta chain was observed a few times. This table comes from immunoSEQ multiplex PCR, and its TCRdb copy is limited to in-frame clones, with some not included. The sample holds under 200,000 clones, around 82% seen once. CDR3 length: 12 amino acids. The ends lost 7 bases at V and 12 bases at J; junction bases unmatched: 10. The germline CDR1 and CDR2 sequences are SQVTM and ANQGSEA. The data originate from a study of blood T cell repertoires in COVID-19. At the level of the study: Material from acute and convalescent COVID-19 was sourced from the United States, Italy and Spain.

This sequence originates from a woman in her fifties or sixties with acute COVID-19. The sequenced sample was PBMCs or T cells enriched from blood (not recorded which). The chain uses TRBV29-1 and TRBJ2-1; 9 bases match TRBD1. In DNA form, the CDR3 reads TGCAGCGCCCGTGAGGGGGGACAGGGGCAGTTCTTC. Protein product: CSAREGGQGQFF.